Each of the 8 T cell receptor beta chains below was sequenced from the same sample in a study of T cells in Graves' hyperthyroidism and ophthalmopathy (dated by TCRdb to about 2019). Libraries were made using multiplex PCR. Sequenced using an Illumina HiSeq 2000. TCR beta CDR3 regions were amplified from RNA transcripts. The first round of RT-PCR for the TCR CDR3 was performed with the HTBI primer set and the Qiagen OneStep RT-PCR kit. TCRdb cleaned the public reads at Q25 with fastp, built clones with MiXCR and kept in-frame beta chains. Every CDR3 protein is listed once, alongside the most common genes and DNA of its rows. The table for this sample lists 600,000 or so distinct CDR3 sequences; roughly 17% of them were counted only once. Less than 4.5% of the sample goes to the ten largest clones. Sequenced material: blood. These receptors all come from a woman under 40 with Graves' hyperthyroidism.

This clonotype came up many times. The chain is built from TRBV2 and TRBJ1-2; no clear D gene. CDR1 and CDR2 (germline): SNHLY, FYNNEI. The CDR3 length is 12 residues. The V end lost 5 bases, the J end lost 8 bases, and 12 bases lay between the germline ends. The CDR3 DNA is TGTGCCAGCAGTCAGGATTGGAGAGGCTACACCTTC. Translated, it gives CASSQDWRGYTF.

In its sample, this clonotype was seen once. The rearrangement joins TRBV10-3 to TRBJ2-7; D gene uncertain. The CDR3 extends over 13 amino acids. CDR1 and CDR2 (germline): ENHRY, SYGVKD. V was pared by 2 bases and J by 7 bases, with 12 bases between. CDR3 residues: CAISEATNGEQYF. For the CDR3, the DNA is TGTGCCATCAGTGAGGCAACAAATGGTGAGCAGTACTTC.

This clonotype was observed at least ten times. The V and J genes are TRBV11-2 and TRBJ2-3; tentatively, D is TRBD2 (6 bases). The CDR3 extends over 14 amino acids. Trimming cost V 5 bases and J 2 bases, with 11 bases left between them. The germline gives CDR1 SGHAT, CDR2 FQNNGV. The CDR3 loop is CASSQGLSTDTQYF. Here the CDR3 DNA reads TGTGCCAGCAGCCAGGGACTTTCCACAGATACGCAGTATTTT.

This clonotype was detected ten times or more. For the CDR3, the DNA is TGTGCCAGCACCACCTGGACAGGGCGGGGGAGAGGTGAAAAACTGTTTTTT. Residues: CASTTWTGRGRGEKLFF. This chain connects TRBV6-1 to TRBJ1-4, with 8 nucleotides matching TRBD1. Per germline, CDR1 MNHNS and CDR2 SASEGT. The CDR3 extends over 17 amino acids. V trimming: 7 bases; J trimming: 7 bases; junction bases outside the gene matches: 17.

In this sample, this clonotype turned up many times. The chain links TRBV3-1 to TRBJ2-5; 7 bases align to TRBD2. Germline values: CDR1 LGHDT, CDR2 YNNKEL (reference sequence). J gave up 4 bases and V 0 bases, and 5 bases lay outside the gene matches. The CDR3 has 15 amino acids. The CDR3 is CASSQDLRELETQYF. For the CDR3, the DNA is TGTGCCAGCAGCCAAGATTTGCGGGAGCTAGAGACCCAGTACTTC.

This sequence joins TRBV9 and TRBJ2-3, with D perhaps being TRBD1 or TRBD2 (5 bases each). CDR1 is SGDLS and CDR2 is YYNGEE in the germline V gene. This CDR3 region has 15 residues. V was clipped by 0 bases and J by 3 bases, with 11 bases between them. The CDR3 nucleotides read TGTGCCAGCAGCGTAGAGTGGGGGATGACAGATACGCAGTATTTT. Its translation is CASSVEWGMTDTQYF.

This clonotype was seen at least ten times. The chain couples TRBV29-1 to TRBJ2-1; possibly TRBD2 for D (6 bases). Trimming took off 1 base at V and 8 bases at J, with 9 bases between the two ends. Per germline, CDR1 SQVTM and CDR2 ANQGSEA. The CDR3 runs to 12 residues. The CDR3 loop reads CSVEGGGDEQFF. The DNA for the CDR3 is TGCAGCGTTGAAGGAGGCGGGGATGAGCAGTTCTTC.

This clonotype appeared a single time. A much larger clone differs from this one at a single base, so this may be a read error. This chain connects TRBV20-1 to TRBJ2-3, with 8 nucleotides matching TRBD2. CDR1 and CDR2 (germline): DFQATT, SNEGSKA (reference sequence). The CDR3 extends over 13 amino acids. V gave up 8 bases and J gave up 5 bases; unmatched junction bases: 9. CDR3 DNA sequence: TGCAGTTCATATAGCGGGGATCTAGATACGCAGTATTTT. Translated, it gives CSSYSGDLDTQYF.